The 27 T cell receptor delta chains presented below share a single source sample, sequenced in a study of gamma-delta chains in newborns, infants, children (dated by TCRdb to between 2019 and 2020). The data were produced on an Illumina MiSeq. With CATT, TCRdb called clones again from the public reads; duplicate DNA rows were later joined. The sample table lists 7,000 to 9,500 delta-chain clones, around 21% of them with a count of one. The ten largest clones take up approximately 4.8% of the sample. Sequencing input: blood. These receptors originate from a child who was a newborn, infant or young child, either healthy, febrile or measles-vaccinated (not recorded which).

For this clone: One junction end does not reproduce the germline sequence, and a read error may be involved. Additional DNA sequences in this sample encode the identical CDR3. The genes are TRDV2 and TRDJ1; TRDD3 matches at 8 bases. This CDR3 comprises 23 residues. Germline CDR1 and CDR2: GEAIGNYY and EKD. The CDR3 loop reads CACDAIFLNDPTGGTKYTDKLIF. The DNA of the CDR3 is TGTGCCTGTGACGCCATCTTCCTTAACGACCCTACTGGGGGGACCAAGTACACTGATAAACTCATCTTT.

The V gene is TRDV1, the J gene TRDJ1; 11 bases line up with TRDD3. This CDR3 is 23 amino acids long. Trimming took 3 bases from V and 2 from J; bases not matched to a gene: 26. Germline CDR1 and CDR2: TSWWSYY and QGS. CDR3 sequence (DNA): TGTGCTCTTGGGGACCCCCCTTCCTATAATGGGGGATACGCCGAATGGGCTACCGATAAACTCATCTTT. It encodes CALGDPPSYNGGYAEWATDKLIF.

The chain couples TRDV2 to TRDJ1; the match to TRDD3 covers 10 bases. V shed 4 bases and J 0 bases; nucleotides not matched to a gene: 25. The CDR3 is 22 amino acids. Per germline, CDR1 GEAIGNYY and CDR2 EKD. The CDR3 DNA follows: TGTGCCTGTGAGCCCCTTTCTCGGGAGTCCGTACTGGGGGATCCATACACCGATAAACTCATCTTT. Amino acids: CACEPLSRESVLGDPYTDKLIF.

As concerns this clone: Given a much more abundant clone one base away, this may be a read error. The gene calls are TRDV2 and TRDJ1; 7 bases are shared with TRDD3. Germline CDR1 GEAIGNYY, CDR2 EKD. The CDR3 is made up of 14 amino acids. Trimming removed 7 bases from V and 4 bases from J; junction bases left unmatched: 11. In DNA, the CDR3 is TGTGCCTGCTCCGACGTGGGGGAGTTCGATAAACTCATCTTT. Translating gives CACSDVGEFDKLIF.

As regards this clone: At one end the junction does not follow the germline gene, possibly because of a read error. The DNA of the CDR3 is TGTGCCTGTGACACCGCTAGCTCAAGCTCCTGGGACACCCGACGGATGTTTTTC. Translation gives CACDTASSSSWDTRRMFF. This rearrangement joins TRDV2 to TRDJ3; D may be TRDD3 (5 bases). Germline CDR1 and CDR2: GEAIGNYY and EKD. This CDR3 has 18 residues.

This clone turned up a few times. The genes are TRDV2 and TRDJ1, with 8 bases lining up with TRDD3. There are 21 residues in the CDR3. Germline V CDR1 and CDR2: GEAIGNYY, EKD. V lost 0 bases, J lost 2 bases, and 22 bases stayed unmatched. In DNA form, the CDR3 reads TGTGCCTGTGACACCGTTAGCCACTCTACTGGGGGTCTTCCTGGGACCGATAAACTCATCTTT. Encoded protein: CACDTVSHSTGGLPGTDKLIF.

The chain carries TRDV2 and TRDJ1; 7 nucleotides align to TRDD3. Germline V gene data show CDR1 as GEAIGNYY and CDR2 as EKD. The CDR3 runs to 15 residues. After removal of 2 bases from V and 0 bases from J, the junction contained 5 bases not matched to a gene. CDR3: CACDSLGAYTDKLIF. CDR3 DNA sequence: TGTGCCTGTGACAGCCTGGGGGCTTACACCGATAAACTCATCTTT.

This sequence joins TRDV2 and TRDJ2; TRDD3 aligns across 12 bases. The CDR3 covers 17 residues. The trim removed 2 bases at V and 1 base at J, leaving 4 bases unmatched. In germline, CDR1 is GEAIGNYY, CDR2 EKD. CDR3 bases: TGTGCCTGTGACAATACTGGGGGATACTTTTTGACAGCACAACTCTTCTTT. Translation gives CACDNTGGYFLTAQLFF.

With respect to this clone: A much bigger clone sits one base away, suggesting this may be a read error. Other DNA sequences in the same sample also yield this CDR3. This chain links TRDV1 with TRDJ1; 7 bases fit TRDD3. Trimming cost V 2 bases and J 3 bases; bases outside gene matches: 21. The germline V gene has CDR1 TSWWSYY and CDR2 QGS. CDR3 length: 20 amino acids. The CDR3 region has the DNA TGTGCTCTTGGGGAATATGCGAGGGGGCCTGGGGGGTACCTCGCCGATAAACTCATCTTT. Translation gives CALGEYARGPGGYLADKLIF.

With respect to this clone: The same CDR3 can be traced to other DNA sequences in this sample. V and J are TRDV2 and TRDJ1, with 13 bases that match TRDD3. The CDR3 extends over 20 amino acids. Germline CDR1 GEAIGNYY, CDR2 EKD. J lost 1 base, V lost 0 bases, and 13 bases had no gene match. CDR3 DNA sequence: TGTGCCTGTGACACCTTACTGACTGGGGGATACGGGGTACTCACCGATAAACTCATCTTT. Translation: CACDTLLTGGYGVLTDKLIF.

This clone rates as medium-sized. The chain employs TRDV2 and TRDJ1; D possibly corresponds to TRDD3 (5 bases). Germline lookup yields CDR1 GEAIGNYY and CDR2 EKD. The CDR3 runs 19 residues. Trimming removed 0 bases from V and 0 bases from J, with 22 bases in between. The chain's CDR3 is CACDTVPGVQGAYTDKLIF. DNA of the CDR3: TGTGCCTGTGACACCGTCCCGGGGGTTCAAGGGGCGTACACCGATAAACTCATCTTT.

Turning to this clone: At one end, the junction sequence differs from germline, possibly due to a read error. The chain employs TRDV2 and TRDJ3; 12 positions agree with TRDD3. The CDR3 extends over 20 amino acids. Germline CDR1 is GEAIGNYY and CDR2 is EKD. This CDR3 reads CACDTAGGYGSSWDTRKMFF. The CDR3 DNA reads as TGTGCCTGTGACACAGCTGGGGGATACGGGAGCTCCTGGGACACCCGAAAGATGTTTTTC.

This clone was counted between two and nine times. The chain employs TRDV2 and TRDJ1, with D unresolved. Germline V gene sequence: CDR1 GEAIGNYY, CDR2 EKD. This CDR3 has 15 residues. The V end was cut by 0 bases, the J end by 2 bases, with 12 bases between. The CDR3 DNA is TGTGCCTGTGACACCGTCGGGGTTGAAACCGATAAACTCATCTTT. Its translation: CACDTVGVETDKLIF.

This clone turned up a few times. This chain connects TRDV1 to TRDJ1, with TRDD3 matching over 8 bases. There are 20 residues in the CDR3. V dropped 10 bases and J dropped 0; count of bases not matched to a gene: 25. The germline gives CDR1 TSWWSYY, CDR2 QGS. The CDR3 DNA is TGTGCTCCCGCTTACCTGCTTAACGTACTGGGGGGGACGTACACCGATAAACTCATCTTT. Translated: CAPAYLLNVLGGTYTDKLIF.

This clone was counted a few times. This chain joins TRDV2 and TRDJ3; D is possibly TRDD3 (5 bases). The CDR3 length is 16 residues. Trimming cost V 3 bases and J 10 bases, with 18 bases left between them. Germline CDR1 GEAIGNYY, CDR2 EKD. In DNA, the CDR3 is TGTGCCTGTGACCCGCTGCGGGGGTTTTCAACCCGACAGATGTTTTTC. This encodes CACDPLRGFSTRQMFF.

On this clone itself: Different DNA sequences within this sample yield the same CDR3. The chain recombines TRDV2 with TRDJ1; TRDD3 matches 8 bases. Trimming took 0 bases from V and 0 from J; bases not matched to a gene: 2. CDR1 and CDR2 (germline): GEAIGNYY, EKD. The CDR3 consists of 15 residues. The CDR3 DNA is TGTGCCTGTGACACCCTACTGGGGGACACCGATAAACTCATCTTT. Encoded protein: CACDTLLGDTDKLIF.

This clone showed up just a few times. Just one base apart from a much larger clone, this may be a read error. Other DNA sequences in this specimen translate into the identical CDR3. The gene calls are TRDV2 and TRDJ1; 9 nucleotides align to TRDD3. CDR1 and CDR2 from the germline V gene are GEAIGNYY and EKD. The CDR3 length is 17 residues. With V trimmed by 3 bases and J by 4 bases, 14 bases remained unmatched. The CDR3 protein is CACDGLGTGGHSDKLIF. The CDR3 DNA follows: TGTGCCTGTGACGGATTGGGCACTGGGGGACACAGCGATAAACTCATCTTT.

In its sample, this clone is medium-sized. The sample holds other DNA sequences that translate to the same CDR3. The chain uses TRDV2 and TRDJ3; 12 bases are shared with TRDD3. V was clipped by 0 bases and J by 1 base; unmatched bases: 9. This CDR3 spans 21 amino acids. The V gene's germline CDR1 is GEAIGNYY and CDR2 EKD. CDR3 amino acids: CACDTAGTGGYPSWDTRQMFF. The CDR3 DNA reads TGTGCCTGTGACACCGCAGGTACTGGGGGATACCCGTCCTGGGACACCCGACAGATGTTTTTC.

This chain joins TRDV1 and TRDJ2; D is tentatively TRDD2 or TRDD3 (7 bases each). The germline CDR1 and CDR2 sequences are TSWWSYY and QGS. V lost 1 base and J lost 0, with 39 bases in between. The CDR3 is 26 residues long. The CDR3 reads CALGERGSYSFLYWGAPRALTAQLFF. In DNA, the CDR3 is TGTGCTCTTGGGGAACGTGGTTCCTACTCATTTTTATACTGGGGAGCTCCAAGGGCTTTGACAGCACAACTCTTCTTT.

Note on this clone: Sequence at one end of the junction differs from germline and may be a read error. Different DNA sequences within this sample yield the same CDR3. The rearrangement uses TRDV2 and TRDJ1, with D perhaps matching TRDD3 (5 bases). CDR3 length: 18 amino acids. Germline CDR1 reads GEAIGNYY; CDR2 reads EKD. The CDR3 reads CACDTVRGPTQGPDKLIF. The DNA for the CDR3 is TGTGCCTGTGACACGGTCCGGGGGCCAACGCAGGGACCCGATAAGCTCATCTTT.

A word on this clone: This clone may be a read error of a much larger clone one base away. This rearrangement joins TRDV2 to TRDJ1, with 13 bases identical to TRDD3. The V and J ends lost 0 bases and 2 bases, in that order; junction bases with no gene match: 8. In germline, CDR1 is GEAIGNYY, CDR2 EKD. CDR3 length equals 18 residues. CDR3 region: CACDTLTGGYVVTDKLIF. In nucleotides, the CDR3 is TGTGCCTGTGACACCCTTACTGGGGGATACGTAGTTACCGATAAACTCATCTTT.

This clone was seen only a few times. Mismatch with germline at one junction end may stem from a read error. Other DNA sequences in the same sample also yield this CDR3. The gene calls are TRDV2 and TRDJ1; 13 bases are a match to TRDD3. Germline-derived CDR1 and CDR2 are GEAIGNYY and EKD. CDR3 length: 20 residues. The CDR3 region is CACDTVVLGDTEGYTDKLIF. CDR3 in DNA: TGTGCCTGTGACACCGTTGTACTGGGGGATACGGAGGGGTACACCGACAAACTCATCTTT.

This clone was found once. The V call is TRDV2, the J call TRDJ1; TRDD3 aligns across 9 bases. V lost 0 bases and J lost 1; bases outside the gene matches: 8. The CDR3 consists of 17 residues. Germline CDR1 GEAIGNYY, CDR2 EKD. The CDR3 DNA sequence: TGTGCCTGTGACACCGTTAACTGGGGGACACGCACCGATAAACTCATCTTT. Amino acid sequence: CACDTVNWGTRTDKLIF.

By sample fraction, this clone is medium-sized. The chain combines TRDV2 with TRDJ1, with 12 bases that match TRDD3. The CDR3 is made up of 17 amino acids. Trimming at V came to 3 bases and at J to 0 bases, leaving 7 bases not matched to a gene. Germline CDR1 and CDR2: GEAIGNYY and EKD. CDR3: CACDALLGDTHTDKLIF. CDR3 nucleotide sequence: TGTGCCTGTGACGCCTTACTGGGGGATACCCACACCGATAAACTCATCTTT.

V is TRDV2 and J is TRDJ1; TRDD3 matches 8 bases. Germline CDR1 reads GEAIGNYY; CDR2 reads EKD. The V gene end was trimmed by 4 bases and the J gene end by 0 bases; junction bases not matched to a gene: 6. The CDR3 covers 15 residues. Here the CDR3 DNA reads TGTGCCTGTGATGGACTGGGGGGAAACACCGATAAACTCATCTTT. It translates to CACDGLGGNTDKLIF.

In its sample, this clone was seen a few times. Other DNA variants within this sample encode the same CDR3. V is TRDV1 and J is TRDJ1; 10 bases are shared with TRDD3. The length of the CDR3 is 21 residues. Germline V gene sequence: CDR1 TSWWSYY, CDR2 QGS. Trimming removed 3 bases from V and 2 bases from J; junction bases left unmatched: 21. The CDR3 sequence: CALGDPAFLVGGYRGTDKLIF. CDR3 nucleotide sequence: TGTGCTCTTGGGGACCCGGCCTTCCTAGTTGGGGGATACAGGGGTACCGATAAACTCATCTTT.

This chain connects TRDV2 to TRDJ1, with 13 bases lining up with TRDD3. Germline V gene sequence: CDR1 GEAIGNYY, CDR2 EKD. After removal of 1 base from V and 3 bases from J, the junction contained 16 bases not matched to a gene. The CDR3 covers 20 residues. The CDR3 reads CACDTIQTGGYARIADKLIF. The CDR3 nucleotides are TGTGCCTGTGACACGATCCAAACTGGGGGATACGCCCGTATCGCCGATAAACTCATCTTT.